The rows below give T cell receptor beta chains drawn from one sample of a study of blood T cell repertoires in COVID-19. Data came from immunoSEQ multiplex PCR; TCRdb stores just in-frame clones and leaves some out. Among some 250,000 clones listed, about nine tenths were seen once. Sequencing used PBMCs or T cells enriched from blood (not recorded which). These receptors all stem from a woman aged 35 to 49 with acute COVID-19. Both conserved end residues are part of each CDR3. Fields, in order: J gene, D gene, V gene, clone size, CDR3 protein, CDR3 DNA. D genes are given only for firm matches. Clone size, where shown, is once, few, many, or a class for clones that have expanded.

>TRBJ1-2|TRBD1|TRBV6-5|-
CASSGTRTGRYGYTF
TGTGCCAGCAGCGGTACTCGGACAGGGCGGTATGGCTACACCTTC
>TRBJ1-3|-|TRBV5-6|-
CASSFGVAGNTIYF
TGTGCCAGCAGCTTCGGGGTAGCTGGAAACACCATATATTTT
>TRBJ1-3|TRBD1|TRBV7-2|-
CASSLGTGPGNTIYF
TGTGCCAGCAGCTTAGGGACAGGGCCTGGAAACACCATATATTTT
>TRBJ1-2|TRBD1|TRBV7-9|-
CASSTYRGNSYGYTF
TGTGCCAGCAGCACCTACAGGGGAAACTCCTATGGCTACACCTTC
>TRBJ2-1|TRBD2|TRBV4-2|once
CASSQVYGGEFFSEQFF
TGTGCCAGCAGCCAAGTTTACGGGGGGGAATTTTTCAGTGAGCAGTTCTTC
>TRBJ1-2|-|TRBV14|once
CASSQDVVTDGYTF
TGTGCCAGCAGCCAAGATGTAGTTACGGATGGCTACACCTTC
>TRBJ1-1|-|TRBV7-8|-
CASSLAFGGDTEAFF
TGTGCCAGCAGCTTAGCTTTCGGGGGGGACACTGAAGCTTTCTTT
>TRBJ2-7|-|TRBV11-2|once
CASSPGQRYYEQYF
TGTGCCAGCAGCCCCGGACAGAGATACTACGAGCAGTACTTC
>TRBJ2-7|-|TRBV29-1|once
CSVEERDYEQYF
TGCAGCGTTGAAGAGAGAGACTACGAGCAGTACTTC
>TRBJ1-5|-|TRBV21-1|-
CASSKDSFQPQHF
TGTGCCAGCAGCAAAGATTCCTTTCAGCCCCAGCATTTT
>TRBJ2-6|TRBD1|TRBV19|-
CASSVGTGKVGGANVLTF
TGTGCCAGTAGTGTCGGGACAGGGAAAGTGGGCGGGGCCAACGTCCTGACTTTC
>TRBJ2-1|TRBD1|TRBV7-8|-
CASSWAPGQGSYNEQFF
TGTGCCAGCAGCTGGGCTCCGGGACAGGGGTCCTACAATGAGCAGTTCTTC
>TRBJ1-5|-|TRBV28|-
CASSLGPASNQPQHF
TGTGCCAGCAGTTTAGGGCCAGCTAGCAATCAGCCCCAGCATTTT
>TRBJ2-2|TRBD1|TRBV11-2|-
CASSLGGTGGIGELFF
TGTGCCAGCAGCTTAGGGGGGACAGGGGGCATCGGGGAGCTGTTTTTT
>TRBJ1-1|-|TRBV18|-
CASTGLSEAFF
TGTGCCAGCACAGGGTTATCTGAAGCTTTCTTT
>TRBJ2-2|TRBD2|TRBV9|once
CASSVGGSGGELFF
TGTGCCAGCAGCGTCGGGGGGTCGGGCGGGGAGCTGTTTTTT
>TRBJ2-5|TRBD2|TRBV20-1|-
CSASFSSGAKETQYF
TGCAGTGCTAGTTTTTCTAGCGGGGCCAAAGAGACCCAGTACTTC
>TRBJ2-2|-|TRBV7-3|-
CASSPTREGQTYTGELFF
TGTGCCAGCAGCCCCACTAGAGAAGGACAGACTTACACCGGGGAGCTGTTTTTT
>TRBJ2-1|TRBD2|TRBV2|-
CASSDLAGIYNEQFF
TGTGCCAGCAGTGATTTAGCGGGAATATACAATGAGCAGTTCTTC
>TRBJ2-5|-|TRBV6-2/TRBV6-3|once
CASSNQRETQYF
TGTGCCAGCAGTAACCAGAGGGAGACCCAGTACTTC
>TRBJ2-3|-|TRBV2|once
CASSVRGGTDTQYF
TGTGCCAGCAGTGTAAGGGGGGGTACGGATACGCAGTATTTT
>TRBJ2-3|-|TRBV3-1/TRBV3-2|-
CASSQEARVINTQYF
TGTGCCAGCAGCCAAGAAGCCAGGGTAATCAATACGCAGTATTTT
>TRBJ2-1|TRBD2|TRBV11-2|-
CASSFGLAGGAGNEQFF
TGTGCCAGCAGCTTTGGACTAGCGGGAGGGGCGGGAAATGAGCAGTTCTTC
>TRBJ2-7|TRBD1|TRBV6-4|few
CASSPAGPTGSSYEQYF
TGTGCCAGCAGCCCCGCCGGACCGACAGGGAGCTCCTACGAGCAGTACTTC
>TRBJ2-2|-|TRBV5-4|-
CASSYSVSAGTGELFF
TGTGCCAGCAGCTATTCGGTGTCAGCGGGCACCGGGGAGCTGTTTTTT
>TRBJ2-1|-|TRBV6-2/TRBV6-3|-
CASSYGGAGRDEQFF
TGTGCCAGCAGTTACGGAGGGGCAGGTCGGGATGAGCAGTTCTTC
>TRBJ2-7|-|TRBV2|-
CASSPDRAGEQYF
TGTGCCAGCAGTCCTGACAGGGCGGGAGAGCAGTACTTC
>TRBJ1-4|TRBD1|TRBV19|-
CASSTHRGGEEKLFF
TGTGCCAGTAGTACGCACAGGGGCGGTGAGGAAAAACTGTTTTTT
>TRBJ1-1|TRBD1|TRBV4-1|-
CASSPETGGWNTEAFF
TGCGCCAGCAGCCCGGAGACAGGGGGCTGGAACACTGAAGCTTTCTTT
>TRBJ1-4|TRBD1|TRBV5-8|-
CASSFRDRGELFF
TGTGCCAGCAGCTTCCGGGACAGGGGTGAACTGTTTTTT
>TRBJ1-1|-|TRBV5-1|-
CASSAREMNTEAFF
TGCGCCAGCAGCGCGAGGGAGATGAACACTGAAGCTTTCTTT
>TRBJ2-5|-|TRBV2|-
CASSVGGLGETQYF
TGTGCCAGCAGTGTGGGTGGACTCGGGGAGACCCAGTACTTC
>TRBJ2-3|-|TRBV6-5|-
CASSYSRSDTQYF
TGTGCCAGCAGTTACTCGAGATCGGATACGCAGTATTTT
>TRBJ1-2|TRBD1|TRBV7-9|-
CASSLKGPGGDGYTF
TGTGCCAGCAGCTTAAAAGGTCCAGGGGGCGATGGCTACACCTTC
>TRBJ1-5|-|TRBV19|once
CASSITQAVNQPQHF
TGTGCCAGTAGTATCACCCAAGCGGTCAATCAGCCCCAGCATTTT
>TRBJ2-1|-|TRBV6-2/TRBV6-3|-
CASSFPQGRSSYNEQFF
TGTGCCAGCAGTTTTCCACAGGGAAGGAGCTCCTACAATGAGCAGTTCTTC
>TRBJ1-6|-|TRBV2|-
CASRGGNSGSPLHF
TGTGCCAGCAGGGGGGGGAATTCGGGTTCACCCCTCCACTTT
>TRBJ1-1|TRBD1|TRBV11-3|-
CASSSRDSEAFF
TGTGCCAGCAGTTCCCGGGACAGTGAAGCTTTCTTT
>TRBJ1-1|TRBD1|TRBV5-1|-
CASSGIDRGATEAFF
TGCGCCAGCAGCGGAATCGACAGGGGCGCCACTGAAGCTTTCTTT
>TRBJ2-3|TRBD2|TRBV2|once
CASTWTSGRDTQYF
TGTGCCAGCACTTGGACTAGCGGCAGAGATACGCAGTATTTT
>TRBJ2-7|TRBD1|TRBV7-9|few
CASSLGDRGYEQYF
TGTGCCAGCAGCTTAGGCGACAGGGGCTACGAGCAGTACTTC
>TRBJ1-1|-|TRBV28|once
CASASGDTEAFF
TGTGCCAGCGCTTCGGGGGACACTGAAGCTTTCTTT
>TRBJ1-2|-|TRBV5-1|-
CASSFKEANYGYTF
TGCGCCAGCAGCTTTAAGGAGGCTAACTATGGCTACACCTTC
>TRBJ1-1|TRBD1|TRBV6-5|-
CASSYWGQMNTEAFF
TGTGCCAGCAGTTACTGGGGACAGATGAACACTGAAGCTTTCTTT
>TRBJ2-3|-|TRBV5-1|-
CASSPDGSAASTDTQYF
TGCGCCAGCAGCCCTGACGGAAGCGCCGCTAGCACAGATACGCAGTATTTT
>TRBJ2-2|TRBD2|TRBV5-1|few
CASSSQPGLDIAGELFF
TGCGCCAGCAGCTCTCAACCGGGACTAGATATCGCCGGGGAGCTGTTTTTT
>TRBJ1-3|TRBD1|TRBV2|-
CASSRDRDSGNTIYF
TGTGCCAGCAGTCGGGACAGGGACTCTGGAAACACCATATATTTT
>TRBJ2-7|TRBD2|TRBV3-1/TRBV3-2|-
CASSRASGLIEQYF
TGTGCCAGCAGCCGAGCTAGCGGGCTAATCGAGCAGTACTTC
>TRBJ1-2|TRBD1|TRBV7-2|-
CASSLVAGQGNGYTF
TGTGCCAGCAGCTTAGTAGCGGGACAGGGAAATGGCTACACCTTC
>TRBJ2-5|-|TRBV5-1|-
CASSLDRGLIQETQYF
TGCGCCAGCAGCTTGGATCGGGGTCTGATACAAGAGACCCAGTACTTC
>TRBJ1-2|-|TRBV2|few
CASSGQIFYGYTF
TGTGCCAGCAGTGGGCAGATCTTCTATGGCTACACCTTC
>TRBJ1-1|-|TRBV6-5|-
CASSIMNTEAFF
TGTGCCAGCAGTATAATGAACACTGAAGCTTTCTTT
>TRBJ1-6|TRBD1|TRBV27|-
CASSLSTGGSHSPLHF
TGTGCCAGCAGTTTATCGACAGGGGGCTCGCATTCACCCCTCCACTTT
>TRBJ2-3|-|TRBV2|-
CASSPRGMVGTDTQYF
TGTGCCAGCAGTCCAAGGGGTATGGTGGGCACAGATACGCAGTATTTT
>TRBJ2-1|-|TRBV7-9|once
CASSSLEGAYNEQFF
TGTGCCAGCAGCTCACTGGAGGGGGCTTACAATGAGCAGTTCTTC
>TRBJ1-1|TRBD1|TRBV14|-
CASSQGPGGGRAFF
TGTGCCAGCAGCCAAGGCCCAGGGGGCGGACGAGCTTTCTTT
>TRBJ1-1|TRBD1|TRBV4-1|-
CASSLGQGQGEAFF
TGCGCCAGCAGCCTGGGACAGGGGCAGGGTGAAGCTTTCTTT
>TRBJ1-2|TRBD1|TRBV19|-
CASSSSGGAKYGYTF
TGTGCCAGTAGTTCATCAGGGGGCGCGAAGTATGGCTACACCTTC
>TRBJ1-5|-|TRBV30|-
CAWSPKQLRAQPQHF
TGTGCCTGGAGTCCGAAACAGCTTCGCGCTCAGCCCCAGCATTTT
>TRBJ1-2|TRBD1|TRBV28|-
CASSLYGQGVFNYGYTF
TGTGCCAGCAGTTTATACGGACAGGGGGTTTTTAACTATGGCTACACCTTC